This entry lists 11 T cell receptor beta chains sequenced from one sample in a study of T cell responses to AZD1222 COVID-19 vaccine. The assay was immunoSEQ multiplex PCR, and TCRdb's table has in-frame clones only and misses some. The data contain over 110,000 clones, about 90% of them singletons. The sample consisted of peripheral blood, taken on day 0 of AZD1222 vaccination. The receptors come from an adult in good health.

The chain combines TRBV19 with TRBJ1-1; D remains ambiguous. V gave up 6 bases and J gave up 6 bases, with 11 bases separating them. The CDR3 extends over 12 amino acids. Germline CDR1 and CDR2: LNHDA and SQIVND (reference sequence). In DNA, the CDR3 is TGTGCCAGTAGAGCCGGCGTGGCTGAAGCTTTCTTT. Encoded protein: CASRAGVAEAFF. Full variable domain (rest looked up from reference TRBV19 and TRBJ1-1): DGGITQSPKYLFRKEGQNVTLSCEQNLNHDAMYWYRQDPGQGLRLIYYSQIVNDFQKGDIAEGYSVSREKKESFPLTVTSAQKNPTAFYLCASRAGVAEAFFGQGTRLTVV.

The chain is built from TRBV27 and TRBJ1-5; 9 bases line up with TRBD1. The CDR3 extends over 15 amino acids. From germline, CDR1 is MNHEY and CDR2 SMNVEV (reference sequence). V gave up 4 bases and J gave up 3 bases; unmatched junction bases: 4. The chain's CDR3 is CASSWGQGDNQPQHF. As DNA, the CDR3 is TGTGCCAGCAGTTGGGGACAGGGTGACAATCAGCCCCAGCATTTT.

The chain employs TRBV27 and TRBJ1-2, with D possibly matching TRBD1 (5 bases). The germline CDR1 and CDR2 sequences are MNHEY and SMNVEV (reference sequence). V gave up 3 bases and J gave up 6 bases, with 11 bases separating them. The CDR3 is 13 residues long. CDR3 loop: CASSLRGGDGYTF. The CDR3 DNA reads TGTGCCAGCAGTTTGAGGGGAGGGGATGGCTACACCTTC.

The sample holds a few counts of this clone. The chain couples TRBV24-1 to TRBJ2-2, with TRBD1 as a possible D gene (5 bases). In germline, CDR1 is KGHDR, CDR2 SFDVKD. This CDR3 is 16 amino acids long. Trimming shortened V by 4 bases and J by 1 base, and 12 bases separated the two germline ends. CDR3 region: CATSEHDRKNTGELFF. The DNA of the CDR3 is TGTGCCACCAGTGAACATGACAGAAAGAACACCGGGGAGCTGTTTTTT.

This clone was counted once. This chain uses TRBV7-2 with TRBJ1-2, with D perhaps matching TRBD1 (6 bases). The ends were cut back, 2 bases at V and 2 bases at J, with 12 bases in the middle. Germline CDR1 and CDR2: SGHTA and FQGNSA. The CDR3 sequence is 15 residues long. The CDR3 loop reads CASSLNPGVNYGYTF. In DNA, the CDR3 is TGTGCCAGCAGCTTAAACCCAGGGGTAAACTATGGCTACACCTTC. Using reference TRBV7-2 and TRBJ1-2 for the parts outside the CDR3, the full variable domain is GAGVSQSPSNKVTEKGKDVELRCDPISGHTALYWYRQSLGQGLEFLIYFQGNSAPDKSGLPSDRFSAERTGGSVSTLTIQRTQQEDSAVYLCASSLNPGVNYGYTFGSGTRLTVV.

The chain combines TRBV4-2 with TRBJ2-1; no clear D. This CDR3 contains 15 residues. CDR1 and CDR2 from the germline V gene are LGHNA and YNFKEQ. V was pared by 0 bases and J by 6 bases, with 12 bases between. The CDR3 DNA reads as TGTGCCAGCAGCCAAGAAGCGCAGTCAAGCAATGAGCAGTTCTTC. Translation: CASSQEAQSSNEQFF.

The rearrangement links TRBV12-5 to TRBJ1-2; no definite D call. The CDR3 covers 14 residues. Germline CDR1 is LGHNT and CDR2 is FRNRAP. V gave up 3 bases and J gave up 5 bases, with 13 bases separating them. Here the CDR3 DNA reads TGTGCTAGTGGTTTACCTGGAGGGTCTTATGGCTACACCTTC. Encoded protein: CASGLPGGSYGYTF.

J is TRBJ1-1 and V is TRBV5-1; D remains unclear. This CDR3 has 15 residues. Germline CDR1 reads SGHRS; CDR2 reads YFSETQ. Trimming took off 4 bases at V and 4 bases at J, with 17 bases between the two ends. CDR3 nucleotides: TGCGCCAGCAGCCTCCGACCGGGTGTAACCACTGAAGCTTTCTTT. Protein product: CASSLRPGVTTEAFF.

This chain joins TRBV6-2 or TRBV6-3 and TRBJ2-3, with 8 bases fitting TRBD2. Germline lookup yields CDR1 MNHEY and CDR2 SVGEGT. With V trimmed by 0 bases and J by 2 bases, 7 bases remained unmatched. The CDR3 extends over 17 amino acids. For the CDR3, the DNA is TGTGCCAGCAGTTACTCCGGACGGGAGGGCTACACAGATACGCAGTATTTT. Translated, it gives CASSYSGREGYTDTQYF.

This chain connects TRBV9 to TRBJ1-1, with 9 bases aligning to TRBD1. Germline V lookup: CDR1 SGDLS, CDR2 YYNGEE. With V trimmed by 2 bases and J by 1 base, 6 bases remained unmatched. The length of the CDR3 is 16 residues. Here the CDR3 DNA reads TGTGCCAGCAGCGTGGGACAGGGAGGGGGGAACACTGAAGCTTTCTTT. It yields the protein CASSVGQGGGNTEAFF.

V and J are TRBV7-9 and TRBJ1-2; no definite D call. The CDR3 is 12 residues long. Germline loops: CDR1 SEHNR, CDR2 FQNEAQ (reference sequence). Trimming pared 5 bases from V and 5 bases from J, leaving 9 bases between. Written as DNA, the CDR3 is TGTGCCAGCAGCGAAACAGAATATGGCTACACCTTC. Encoded protein: CASSETEYGYTF.